This T cell receptor (beta chain) came from a study of cytomegalovirus exposure and HLA in healthy donors. A multiplex PCR was run with 60 Vbeta primers and 13 Jbeta primers. Libraries were prepared by immunoSEQ multiplex PCR; TCRdb keeps only in-frame clonotypes and omits some of them. The repertoire holds roughly 150,000 clones, with 76% as singletons. Findings and limits, study-wide: Researchers reportedly found TCR beta sequences accurately predicted most subjects' HLA-A and HLA-B alleles.

From germline, CDR1 is MDHEN and CDR2 SYDVKM. The CDR3 is 15 amino acids. With V trimmed by 2 bases and J by 9 bases, 11 bases remained unmatched. About this clone: The antigen is not known.

Sequencing input: PBMCs. The chain is built from TRBV28 and TRBJ2-3, with 7 positions matching TRBD1. The receptor comes from a male donor in good health and CMV-seronegative. The CDR3 nucleotides read TGTGCCAGCAGTTTACCCGGGACAGTCACAACGACGCAGTATTTT. Amino acid sequence: CASSLPGTVTTTQYF.